This entry is about one TCR beta chain. As yet, its antigen is unknown. Germline CDR1 reads SGHDN; CDR2 reads FVKESK. This CDR3 has 15 residues. V was pared by 3 bases and J by 1 base, with 9 bases between. This sample stems from a study of T cell repertoires in cytomegalovirus infection. At the level of the study: Researchers turned to recently identified HLA-C-restricted CMV epitopes as well as well-studied HLA-B-restricted ones. It can be stated that public TCR beta signatures indicated CMV infection as well as a matching HLA type.

Each CDR3 protein gets one entry after TCRdb re-called the reads with MiXCR. Of roughly 800,000 distinct CDR3 sequences listed, 25% to 35% are singletons. The sequence was collected from a human donor in good health (CMV status not recorded). Some clones in this sample may be carry-over from other donors' samples. The chain combines TRBV14 with TRBJ2-2, with D possibly matching TRBD2 (6 bases). This material consisted of cultured CD8+ T cells from PBMCs, taken from culture after CMV antigen stimulation. The CDR3 loop reads CASSHWDLNTGELFF. CDR3 sequence (DNA): TGTGCCAGCAGCCATTGGGACTTGAACACCGGGGAGCTGTTTTTT.